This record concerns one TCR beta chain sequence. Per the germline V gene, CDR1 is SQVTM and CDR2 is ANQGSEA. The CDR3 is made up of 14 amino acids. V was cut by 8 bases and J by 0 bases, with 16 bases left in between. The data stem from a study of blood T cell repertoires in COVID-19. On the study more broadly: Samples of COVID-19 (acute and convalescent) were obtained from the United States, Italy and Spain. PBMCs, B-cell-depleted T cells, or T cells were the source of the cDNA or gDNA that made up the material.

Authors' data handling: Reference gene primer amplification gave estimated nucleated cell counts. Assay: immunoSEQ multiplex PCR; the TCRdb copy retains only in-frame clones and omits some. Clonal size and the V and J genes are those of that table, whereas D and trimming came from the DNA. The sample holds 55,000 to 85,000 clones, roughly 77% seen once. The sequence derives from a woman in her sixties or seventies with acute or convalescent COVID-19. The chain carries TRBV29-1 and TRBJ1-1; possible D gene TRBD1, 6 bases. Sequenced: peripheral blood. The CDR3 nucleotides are TGCAGCCACTCTAATAGGGGGATGAACACTGAAGCTTTCTTT. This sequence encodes CSHSNRGMNTEAFF.